This T cell receptor (beta chain) appears in the sequencing data of a study of cytomegalovirus exposure and HLA in healthy donors. In regard to this clone: Its matching antigen is unknown.

Study results and caveats: High specificity and sensitivity for cytomegalovirus status were reported for the classifier.

Profiled with immunoSEQ multiplex PCR; TCRdb holds only in-frame clones, not every one. The data show around 240,000 clones, almost 90% seen once. This TCR came from a woman aged 18 to 35 in good health and CMV-seronegative. Sequenced sample: PBMCs.

The DNA of the CDR3 is TGCAGCGTCTTAGCGGGGGAGGCCTACGAGCAGTACTTC. Translating gives CSVLAGEAYEQYF. V gene TRBV29-1 combines with J gene TRBJ2-5; 9 bases align to TRBD2. The J call may be incorrect, as the DNA end agrees better with TRBJ2-7. Germline V gene sequence: CDR1 SQVTM, CDR2 ANQGSEA. The CDR3 length is 13 residues.